A single sample gave rise to the 10 T cell receptor beta chains below, sequenced in a study of OX40 agonist ivuxolimab in advanced cancers. To prepare the library, the immunoSEQ multiplex PCR assay was applied. TCRdb took this table from immuneACCESS and kept in-frame rearrangements with V and J called. Such tables lack part of the clones; where checked against another copy, unresolved V genes explain under half of the gap, and the rest is unexplained. In this sample the table shows around 90,000 clones, about 93% of which occur a single time. 0.9% to 1.2% of the sample goes to the ten largest clones. The input for sequencing was CD4+ or CD8+ T cells sorted from blood, taken in a trial of the OX40 agonist ivuxolimab. The source of these receptors is an adult with an advanced solid tumor such as melanoma, head and neck, liver or kidney cancer.

The chain uses TRBV4-3 and TRBJ2-1; 7 nucleotides line up with TRBD2. Looked up from germline, CDR1 is LGHNA and CDR2 is YSLEER. V shed 1 base, J shed 0 bases, and the junction held 9 bases outside the gene matches. This CDR3 region has 18 residues. The CDR3 bases are TGCGCCAGCAGCCAAGCGCTTAGCGGGTCACCCTCCTACAATGAGCAGTTCTTC. Amino acid sequence: CASSQALSGSPSYNEQFF.

J is TRBJ2-5 and V is TRBV2; D is uncertain. V was cut by 4 bases and J by 4 bases, with 10 bases left in between. This CDR3 has 13 amino acids. The V gene's germline CDR1 is SNHLY and CDR2 FYNNEI. DNA for the CDR3: TGTGCCAGCAGTGGTATCTTTCGAGAGACCCAGTACTTC. This gives the protein CASSGIFRETQYF.

The gene calls are TRBV6-6 and TRBJ1-2, with D unresolved. The CDR3 has 12 residues. Germline V lookup: CDR1 MNHNY, CDR2 SVGAGI (reference sequence). Trimming left V 6 bases short and J 3 bases short, with 8 bases between. CDR3 in amino acids: CASSPVDYGYTF. The CDR3 DNA reads as TGTGCCAGCAGCCCCGTGGACTATGGCTACACCTTC.

J is TRBJ2-1 and V is TRBV7-9; 7 bases are shared with TRBD2. V was pared by 0 bases and J by 8 bases, with 4 bases of the junction left unmatched. Germline CDR1 and CDR2: SEHNR and FQNEAQ (reference sequence). This CDR3 is built from 14 residues. The CDR3 region has the DNA TGTGCCAGCAGCTTAGCGGGAGGGATGGATGAGCAGTTCTTC. Amino acid sequence: CASSLAGGMDEQFF.

This sequence joins TRBV5-1 and TRBJ2-1, with D maybe TRBD1 (5 bases). Trimming shortened V by 0 bases and J by 4 bases, and 11 bases separated the two germline ends. The CDR3 runs to 15 residues. Germline loops: CDR1 SGHRS, CDR2 YFSETQ. The CDR3 sequence: CASSLGGQTYNEQFF. In DNA form, the CDR3 reads TGCGCCAGCAGCTTGGGCGGACAAACATACAATGAGCAGTTCTTC.

V and J are TRBV5-1 and TRBJ2-7; the D gene is possibly TRBD2 (5 bases). The V gene lost 4 bases and the J gene lost 6 bases, with 11 bases spanning the gap. In germline, CDR1 is SGHRS, CDR2 YFSETQ. The CDR3 length is 12 residues. As DNA, the CDR3 is TGCGCCAGCAGCCCCCCACGGGGCGAGCAGTACTTC. Encoded protein: CASSPPRGEQYF. Using reference TRBV5-1 and TRBJ2-7 for the parts outside the CDR3, the full variable domain is KAGVTQTPRYLIKTRGQQVTLSCSPISGHRSVSWYQQTPGQGLQFLFEYFSETQRNKGNFPGRFSGRQFSNSRSEMNVSTLELGDSALYLCASSPPRGEQYFGPGTRLTVT.

The V and J genes are TRBV25-1 and TRBJ2-7; no definite D call. This CDR3 is 14 amino acids long. Germline CDR1 is MGHDK and CDR2 is SYGVNS. With 3 bases removed from V and 0 bases from J, the gap between germline ends came to 9 bases. The CDR3 here is CASSDTLNSYEQYF. The DNA for the CDR3 is TGTGCCAGCAGTGATACCCTCAACTCCTACGAGCAGTACTTC.

The V call is TRBV30, the J call TRBJ1-1, with TRBD1 as a possible D gene (5 bases). Germline lookup yields CDR1 GTSNPN and CDR2 SVGIG (reference sequence). Trimming took 4 bases from V and 1 from J, leaving 16 bases between them. The CDR3 is 15 amino acids. The CDR3 DNA reads TGTGCCTGGATGAGGGACGACATGAGGAACACTGAAGCTTTCTTT. It encodes CAWMRDDMRNTEAFF.

For this clone: At one end the junction does not follow the germline gene, possibly because of a read error. Other DNA sequences in the sample encode the same CDR3. The genes are TRBV29-1 and TRBJ2-5, with D possibly being TRBD2 (6 bases). This CDR3 has 11 residues. Germline V CDR1 and CDR2: SQVTM, ANQGSEA. Written as DNA, the CDR3 is TGCAGTTCTAGCGCGCAAGAGACTCAGTACTTC. It translates to CSSSAQETQYF.

This chain uses TRBV4-2 with TRBJ2-7; 7 positions agree with TRBD1. This CDR3 is built from 14 residues. V lost 5 bases to trimming and J lost 5 bases; unmatched junction nucleotides: 9. From germline, CDR1 is LGHNA and CDR2 YNFKEQ. Written as DNA, the CDR3 is TGTGCCAGCAGCGTAACAGGGGTCGGAGACGAGCAGTACTTC. It codes for CASSVTGVGDEQYF.